This entry is about one T cell receptor beta chain. Its antigen is undetermined. This entry comes from a study of OX40 agonist ivuxolimab in advanced cancers. Study results and caveats: CD8+ T cells were the subset that, on average, had more expanded clones than CD4+. Doses of 0.1 to 3.0 mg/kg were accompanied by clonal expansion of CD4+ and CD8+ blood T cells by week 6.

Assay used: immunoSEQ multiplex PCR; TCRdb lists only in-frame clones, some missing. The sample includes about 69,000 clones, approximately 90% of them seen just once. Specimen: CD4+ or CD8+ T cells sorted from blood, collected in a trial of the OX40 agonist ivuxolimab. This TCR was recovered from an adult with an advanced solid tumor such as melanoma, head and neck, liver or kidney cancer.

The CDR3 reads CASNPDPYNEQFF. The DNA of the CDR3 is TGTGCCAGCAACCCAGACCCCTACAATGAGCAGTTCTTC. The chain combines TRBV7-2 with TRBJ2-1, with D unclear. Trimming pared 7 bases from V and 2 bases from J, leaving 9 bases between. The germline gives CDR1 SGHTA, CDR2 FQGNSA. This CDR3 is built from 13 residues.